What follows is one TCR beta chain and its context. The sample is drawn from a study of cytomegalovirus exposure and HLA in healthy donors. The CDR3 has 18 amino acids. Per the germline V gene, CDR1 is LNHNV and CDR2 is YYDKDF (reference sequence). V gave up 5 bases and J gave up 0 bases; unmatched junction bases: 13. Generated by immunoSEQ multiplex PCR, the TCRdb table keeps only in-frame clones and is missing some. The table includes about 200,000 clones, around 90% detected once. What was sequenced was PBMCs. The chain combines TRBV15 with TRBJ1-2, with 9 bases fitting TRBD1. The clonotype was recovered from a woman younger than 35 in good health and CMV-seropositive. The CDR3 sequence: CATSGLTGTGLSNYGYTF. The CDR3 bases are TGTGCCACCAGCGGTCTTACCGGGACAGGGCTTTCTAACTATGGCTACACCTTC.